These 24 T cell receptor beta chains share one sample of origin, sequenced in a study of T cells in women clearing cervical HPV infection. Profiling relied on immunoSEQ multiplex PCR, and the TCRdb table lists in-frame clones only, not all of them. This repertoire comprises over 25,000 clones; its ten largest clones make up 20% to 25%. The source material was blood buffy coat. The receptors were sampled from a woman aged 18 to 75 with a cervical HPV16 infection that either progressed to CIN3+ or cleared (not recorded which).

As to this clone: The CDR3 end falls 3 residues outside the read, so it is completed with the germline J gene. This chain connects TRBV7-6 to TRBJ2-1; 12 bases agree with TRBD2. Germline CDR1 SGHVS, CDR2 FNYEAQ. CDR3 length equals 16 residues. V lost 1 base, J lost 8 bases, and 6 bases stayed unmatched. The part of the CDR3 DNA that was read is TGTGCCAGCAGCTTAGATAGACTAGCGGGAGCTGATGAG. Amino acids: CASSLDRLAGADE. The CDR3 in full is CASSLDRLAGADEQFF.

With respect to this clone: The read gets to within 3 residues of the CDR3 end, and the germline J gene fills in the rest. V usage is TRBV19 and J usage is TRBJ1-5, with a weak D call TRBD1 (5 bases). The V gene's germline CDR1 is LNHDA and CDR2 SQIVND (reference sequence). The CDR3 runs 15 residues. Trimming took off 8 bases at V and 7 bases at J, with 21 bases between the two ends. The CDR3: CASDTQGRRGQPQHF. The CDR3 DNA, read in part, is TGTGCCAGTGACACCCAGGGTCGCCGGGGGCAGCCC.

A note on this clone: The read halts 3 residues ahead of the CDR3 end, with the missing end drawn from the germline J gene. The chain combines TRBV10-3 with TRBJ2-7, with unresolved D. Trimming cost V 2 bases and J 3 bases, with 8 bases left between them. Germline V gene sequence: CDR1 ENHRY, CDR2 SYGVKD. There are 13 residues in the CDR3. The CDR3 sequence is CAISEGRIYEQYF. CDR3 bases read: TGTGCCATCAGTGAGGGCAGGATCTACGAG.

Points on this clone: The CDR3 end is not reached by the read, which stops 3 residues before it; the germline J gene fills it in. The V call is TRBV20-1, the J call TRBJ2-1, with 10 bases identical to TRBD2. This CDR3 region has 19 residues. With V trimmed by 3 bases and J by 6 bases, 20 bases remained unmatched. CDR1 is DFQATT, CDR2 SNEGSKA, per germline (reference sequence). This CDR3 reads CSASLGASGSRASGNEQFF. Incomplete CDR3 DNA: TGCAGTGCTAGTTTGGGGGCTAGCGGGAGTCGGGCTTCCGGCAATGAG.

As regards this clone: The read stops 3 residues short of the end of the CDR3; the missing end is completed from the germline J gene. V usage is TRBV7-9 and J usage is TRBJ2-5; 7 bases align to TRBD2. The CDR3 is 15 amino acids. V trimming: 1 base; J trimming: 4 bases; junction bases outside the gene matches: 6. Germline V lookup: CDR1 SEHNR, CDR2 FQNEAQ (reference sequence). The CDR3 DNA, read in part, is TGTGCCAGCAGCTTAGGGCTAGCGGAATTAGAGACC. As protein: CASSLGLAELET. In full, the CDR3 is CASSLGLAELETQYF.

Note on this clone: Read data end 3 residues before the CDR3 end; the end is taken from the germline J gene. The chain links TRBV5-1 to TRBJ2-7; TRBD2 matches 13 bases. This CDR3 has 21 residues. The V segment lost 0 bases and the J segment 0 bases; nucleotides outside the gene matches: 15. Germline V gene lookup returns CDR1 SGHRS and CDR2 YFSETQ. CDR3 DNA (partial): TGCGCCAGCAGCTTGGAACCCGCCGAACTAGCGGGAGGGCGTAGCTCCTACGAG. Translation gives CASSLEPAELAGGRSSYE. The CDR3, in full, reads CASSLEPAELAGGRSSYEQYF.

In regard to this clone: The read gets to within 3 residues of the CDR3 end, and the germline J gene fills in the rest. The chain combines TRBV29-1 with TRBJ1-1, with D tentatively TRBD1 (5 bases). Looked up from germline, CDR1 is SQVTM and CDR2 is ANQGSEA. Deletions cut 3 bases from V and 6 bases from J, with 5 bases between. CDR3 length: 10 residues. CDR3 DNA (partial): TGCAGCGTTGAGACAGCTGAA. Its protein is CSVETAE. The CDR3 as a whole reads CSVETAEAFF.

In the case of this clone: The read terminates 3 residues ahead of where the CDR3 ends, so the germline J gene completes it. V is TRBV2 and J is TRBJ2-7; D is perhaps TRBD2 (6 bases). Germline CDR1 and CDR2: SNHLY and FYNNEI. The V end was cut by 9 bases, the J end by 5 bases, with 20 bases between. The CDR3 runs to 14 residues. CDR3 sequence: CASGGSVPFDEQYF. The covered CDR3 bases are TGTGCCAGTGGAGGGTCAGTCCCCTTCGACGAG.

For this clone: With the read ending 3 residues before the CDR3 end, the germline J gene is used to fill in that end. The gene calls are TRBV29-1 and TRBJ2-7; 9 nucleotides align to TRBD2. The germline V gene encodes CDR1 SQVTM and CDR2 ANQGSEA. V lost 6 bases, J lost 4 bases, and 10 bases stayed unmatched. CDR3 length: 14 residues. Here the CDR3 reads CSVLEASGTYEQYF. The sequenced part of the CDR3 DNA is TGCAGCGTGCTGGAGGCTAGCGGGACTTACGAG.

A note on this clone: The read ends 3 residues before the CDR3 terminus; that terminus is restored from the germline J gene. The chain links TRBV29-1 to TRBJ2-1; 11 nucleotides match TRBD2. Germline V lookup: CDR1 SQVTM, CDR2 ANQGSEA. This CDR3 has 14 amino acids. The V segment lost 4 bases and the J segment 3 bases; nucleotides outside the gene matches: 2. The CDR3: CSVAGLAGYNEQFF. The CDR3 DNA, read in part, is TGCAGCGTTGCTGGACTAGCGGGCTACAATGAG.

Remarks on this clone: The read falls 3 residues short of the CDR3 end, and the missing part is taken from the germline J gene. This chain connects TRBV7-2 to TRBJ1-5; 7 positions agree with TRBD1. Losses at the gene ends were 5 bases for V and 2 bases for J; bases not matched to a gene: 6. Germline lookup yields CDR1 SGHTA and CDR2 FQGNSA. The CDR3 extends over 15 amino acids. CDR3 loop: CASSATGVGNQPQHF. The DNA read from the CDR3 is TGTGCCAGCAGCGCTACAGGGGTAGGCAATCAGCCC.

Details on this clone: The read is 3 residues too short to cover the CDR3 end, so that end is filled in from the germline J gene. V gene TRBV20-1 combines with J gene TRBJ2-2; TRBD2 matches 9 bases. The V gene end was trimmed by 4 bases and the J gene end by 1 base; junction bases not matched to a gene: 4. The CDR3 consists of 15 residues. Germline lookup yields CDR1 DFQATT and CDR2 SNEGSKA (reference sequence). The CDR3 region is CSAISGSLNTGELFF. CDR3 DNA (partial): TGCAGTGCTATTAGCGGGAGTCTGAACACCGGGGAG.

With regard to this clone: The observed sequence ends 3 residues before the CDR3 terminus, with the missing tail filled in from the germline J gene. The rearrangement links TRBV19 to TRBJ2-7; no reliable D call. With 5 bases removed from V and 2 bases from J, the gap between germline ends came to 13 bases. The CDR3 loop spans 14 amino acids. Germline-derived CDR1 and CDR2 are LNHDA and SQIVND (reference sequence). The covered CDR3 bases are TGTGCCAGTAGTCCCTCGACACCTACCTACGAG. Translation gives CASSPSTPTYE. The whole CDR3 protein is CASSPSTPTYEQYF.

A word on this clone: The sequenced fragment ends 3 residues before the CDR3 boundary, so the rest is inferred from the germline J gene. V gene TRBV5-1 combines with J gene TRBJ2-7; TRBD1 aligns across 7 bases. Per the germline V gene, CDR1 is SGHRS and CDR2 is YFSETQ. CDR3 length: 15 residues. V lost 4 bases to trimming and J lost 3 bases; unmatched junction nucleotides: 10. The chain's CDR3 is CASSNRDRINYEQYF. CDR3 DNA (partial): TGCGCCAGCAGCAACCGGGACAGAATAAACTACGAG. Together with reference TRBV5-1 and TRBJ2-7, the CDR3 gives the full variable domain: KAGVTQTPRYLIKTRGQQVTLSCSPISGHRSVSWYQQTPGQGLQFLFEYFSETQRNKGNFPGRFSGRQFSNSRSEMNVSTLELGDSALYLCASSNRDRINYEQYFGPGTRLTVT.

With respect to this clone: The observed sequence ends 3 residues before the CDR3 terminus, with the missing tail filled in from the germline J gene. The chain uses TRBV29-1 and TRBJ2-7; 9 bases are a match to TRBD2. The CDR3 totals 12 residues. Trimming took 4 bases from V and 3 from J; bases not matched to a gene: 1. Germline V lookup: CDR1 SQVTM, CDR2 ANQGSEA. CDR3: CSVGREGYEQYF. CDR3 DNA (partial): TGCAGCGTTGGGCGGGAGGGCTACGAG.

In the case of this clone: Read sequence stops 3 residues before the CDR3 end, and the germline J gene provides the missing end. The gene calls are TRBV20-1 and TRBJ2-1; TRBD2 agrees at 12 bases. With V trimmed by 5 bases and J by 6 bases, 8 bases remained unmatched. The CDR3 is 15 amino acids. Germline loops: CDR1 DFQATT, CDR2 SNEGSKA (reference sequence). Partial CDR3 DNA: TGCAGTGCTCCCGAGACTAGCGGGAGTCCCAATGAG. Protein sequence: CSAPETSGSPNE. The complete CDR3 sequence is CSAPETSGSPNEQFF.

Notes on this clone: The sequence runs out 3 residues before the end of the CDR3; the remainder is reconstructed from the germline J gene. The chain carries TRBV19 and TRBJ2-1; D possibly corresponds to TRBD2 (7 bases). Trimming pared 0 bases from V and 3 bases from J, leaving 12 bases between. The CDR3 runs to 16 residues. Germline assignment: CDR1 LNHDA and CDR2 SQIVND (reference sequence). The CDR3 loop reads CASSIEGGVNYNEQFF. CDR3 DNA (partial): TGTGCCAGTAGTATAGAAGGGGGGGTTAACTACAATGAG.

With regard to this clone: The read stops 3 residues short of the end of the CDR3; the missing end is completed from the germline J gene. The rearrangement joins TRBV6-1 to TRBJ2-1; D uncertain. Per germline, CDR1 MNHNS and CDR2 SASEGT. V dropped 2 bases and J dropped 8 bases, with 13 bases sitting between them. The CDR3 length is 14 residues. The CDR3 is CASSESRFFDEQFF. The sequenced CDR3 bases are TGTGCCAGCAGTGAATCCCGGTTCTTCGATGAG.

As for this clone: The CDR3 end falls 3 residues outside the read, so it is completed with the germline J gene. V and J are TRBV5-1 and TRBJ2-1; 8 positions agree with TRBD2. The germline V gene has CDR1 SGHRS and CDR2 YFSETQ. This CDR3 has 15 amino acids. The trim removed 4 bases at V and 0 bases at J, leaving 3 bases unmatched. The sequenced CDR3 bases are TGCGCCAGCAGCGCGGGGGGAAACTCCTACAATGAG. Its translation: CASSAGGNSYNE. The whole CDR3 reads CASSAGGNSYNEQFF.

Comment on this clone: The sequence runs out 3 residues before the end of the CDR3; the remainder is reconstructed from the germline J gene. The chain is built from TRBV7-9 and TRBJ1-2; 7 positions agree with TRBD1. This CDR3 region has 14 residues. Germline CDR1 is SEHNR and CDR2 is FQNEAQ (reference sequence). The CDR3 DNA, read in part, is TGTGCCAGCAGCTCGACAGGGAGTGGGAGCGGC. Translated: CASSSTGSGSG. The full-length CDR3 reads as CASSSTGSGSGYTF.

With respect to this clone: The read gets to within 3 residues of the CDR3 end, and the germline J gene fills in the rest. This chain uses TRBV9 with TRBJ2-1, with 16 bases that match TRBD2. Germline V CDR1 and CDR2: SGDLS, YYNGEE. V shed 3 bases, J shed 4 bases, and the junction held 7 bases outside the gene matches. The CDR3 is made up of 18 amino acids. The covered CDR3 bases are TGTGCCAGCAGCGACGGGACTAGCGGGAGGGCTATGTACAATGAG. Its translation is CASSDGTSGRAMYNE. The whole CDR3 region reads CASSDGTSGRAMYNEQFF.

CDR3 sequence reads: CSASGGGSGWTGELFF. The sequenced CDR3 bases are TGCAGTGCTAGCGGTGGCGGGAGCGGTTGGACCGGGGAG. V usage is TRBV20-1 and J usage is TRBJ2-2; 7 bases map to TRBD2. The read stops 3 residues short of the end of the CDR3; the missing end is completed from the germline J gene. Unmatched junction bases numbered 12, after V lost 3 bases and J lost 5 bases. Germline assignment: CDR1 DFQATT and CDR2 SNEGSKA (reference sequence). The CDR3 runs to 16 residues.

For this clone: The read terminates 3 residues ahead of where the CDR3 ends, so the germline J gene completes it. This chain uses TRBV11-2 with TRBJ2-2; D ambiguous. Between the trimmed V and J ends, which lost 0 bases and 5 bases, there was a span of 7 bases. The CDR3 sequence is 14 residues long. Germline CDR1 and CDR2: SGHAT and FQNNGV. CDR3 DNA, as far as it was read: TGTGCCAGCAGCTTAGATTATATAACCGGGGAG. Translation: CASSLDYITGE. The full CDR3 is CASSLDYITGELFF.

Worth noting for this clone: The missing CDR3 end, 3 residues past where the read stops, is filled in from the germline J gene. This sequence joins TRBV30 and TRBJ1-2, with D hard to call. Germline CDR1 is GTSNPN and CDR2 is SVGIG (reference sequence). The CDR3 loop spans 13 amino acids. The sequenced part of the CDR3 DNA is TGTGCCTGGAGTGAAGTTAGTCCCAATGAC. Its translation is CAWSEVSPND. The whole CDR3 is CAWSEVSPNDYTF.